Listed here is a single TCR beta chain. Participant-reported clinical history was the basis for cohort assignment. Cohort 3 recovery required two negative PCRs, clearance, or symptom resolution. This table comes from immunoSEQ multiplex PCR, and its TCRdb copy is limited to in-frame clones, with some not included. The data show more than 300,000 clones, more than 75% seen once. This entry is derived from a study of blood T cell repertoires in COVID-19. Looked up from germline, CDR1 is MNHEY and CDR2 is SVGAGI. This CDR3 is built from 13 residues. V dropped 6 bases and J dropped 8; count of bases not matched to a gene: 7.

The chain recombines TRBV6-5 with TRBJ2-4, with 7 bases aligning to TRBD1. This TCR was recovered from a woman aged 18-29 years who had recovered from COVID-19. Material: PBMCs or T cells enriched from blood (not recorded which). The CDR3 spells CASRRDSSDIQYF. CDR3 DNA sequence: TGTGCCAGCAGACGGGACAGCTCTGACATTCAGTACTTC.